This TCR beta chain was sequenced in a study of cytomegalovirus exposure and HLA in healthy donors. Donors likely had unrecorded immune exposures despite being nominally healthy when sampled. Concerning this clone: Its cognate antigen is unknown.

Study-wide results and caveats: HLA alleles were associated with 16,951 TCR beta sequences in a later analysis at 0.05 false discovery rate.

Vbeta (60) and Jbeta (13) primers were used in the PCR. Some clones are missing from TCRdb's copy, which holds only in-frame ones; the method was immunoSEQ multiplex PCR. The table records fewer than 200,000 clones, roughly 84% of them present only once. The source material was PBMCs. This clonotype was sampled from a male donor in good health and CMV-seronegative.

The CDR3 nucleotides are TGTGCCAGCAGTTTCGTTTCCGGGGAGCTGTTTTTT. Translated, it gives CASSFVSGELFF. The chain joins TRBV27 to TRBJ2-2; D is ambiguous. Germline V gives CDR1 MNHEY, CDR2 SMNVEV (reference sequence). The CDR3 consists of 12 residues. Trimming pared 3 bases from V and 6 bases from J, leaving 5 bases between.